The 8 T cell receptor beta chains below come from one sample, sequenced in a study of memory CD4+ T cells and cytomegalovirus serostatus. TCRdb's table, derived via immunoSEQ multiplex PCR, lists solely in-frame clones and lacks some. The table has over 50,000 clones, roughly four fifths seen once; the top ten hold 1.6%. The sort gate was single viable CD3+CD4+CD8-CD45RO+ cells for memory CD4+ T cells. The sequenced sample was memory CD4+ T cells from blood. The receptors originated from an adult in good health and CMV-seronegative.

The chain links TRBV7-9 to TRBJ2-5; D might be TRBD2 (6 bases). V gave up 7 bases and J gave up 3 bases, with 15 bases separating them. Germline assignment: CDR1 SEHNR and CDR2 FQNEAQ (reference sequence). This CDR3 has 14 amino acids. CDR3 nucleotide sequence: TGTGCCAGCACCGGGACTTTGGGGGAAGAGACCCAGTACTTC. As protein: CASTGTLGEETQYF.

This rearrangement joins TRBV25-1 to TRBJ1-2, with 9 bases lining up with TRBD1. Germline V gene sequence: CDR1 MGHDK, CDR2 SYGVNS. The V gene end was trimmed by 4 bases and the J gene end by 7 bases; junction bases not matched to a gene: 10. The CDR3 length is 15 residues. CDR3 region: CASSAVGQGAGGYTF. For the CDR3, the DNA is TGTGCCAGCAGTGCAGTGGGACAGGGTGCCGGTGGCTACACCTTC.

By proportion, this clone is medium-sized. J is TRBJ1-1 and V is TRBV28; no clear D gene. V was shortened by 1 base and J by 5 bases, with 2 bases between the two germline ends. The CDR3 is 11 amino acids. CDR1 MDHEN and CDR2 SYDVKM come from the germline V gene. CDR3 bases: TGTGCCAGCAGTTTATTTACTGAAGCTTTCTTT. Its protein is CASSLFTEAFF.

This rearrangement joins TRBV5-8 to TRBJ1-5; tentatively, D is TRBD1 (5 bases). Trimming took off 4 bases at V and 9 bases at J, with 23 bases between the two ends. CDR1 is SGHTS and CDR2 is YDEGEE in the germline V gene. The CDR3 is made up of 16 amino acids. The CDR3 bases are TGTGCCAGCAGCCCGTTCGCAGGGCTGGGAGAGTGGCCCCAGCATTTT. Translated: CASSPFAGLGEWPQHF.

V usage is TRBV4-3 and J usage is TRBJ2-3; D may be TRBD1 (6 bases). The germline V gene has CDR1 LGHNA and CDR2 YSLEER. The CDR3 runs 14 residues. Trimming shortened V by 8 bases and J by 0 bases, and 12 bases separated the two germline ends. The CDR3 region is CASGPDSSTDTQYF. The CDR3, as DNA: TGCGCCAGCGGACCGGACAGTAGCACAGATACGCAGTATTTT.

V is TRBV21-1 and J is TRBJ2-7; the table's TRBD1 call for D was not verified on the DNA. TRBV21-1 is labeled a pseudogene. This CDR3 comprises 12 residues. CDR3 protein: CASETGGDEQYF. Here the CDR3 DNA reads TGTGCCAGCGAGACAGGGGGCGACGAGCAGTACTTC.

The V gene is TRBV5-8, the J gene TRBJ2-5, with 11 bases that match TRBD1. Germline CDR1 reads SGHTS; CDR2 reads YDEGEE. V was pared by 3 bases and J by 3 bases, with 4 bases of the junction left unmatched. This CDR3 spans 15 amino acids. CDR3 region: CASSSGQGVEETQYF. DNA for the CDR3: TGTGCCAGCAGCTCGGGACAGGGGGTTGAAGAGACCCAGTACTTC.

The chain employs TRBV5-8 and TRBJ2-5; D is possibly TRBD1 or TRBD2 (6 bases each). V was pared by 4 bases and J by 2 bases, with 15 bases between. The CDR3 is 15 amino acids. Germline-derived CDR1 and CDR2 are SGHTS and YDEGEE. The CDR3 DNA reads TGTGCCAGCAGCAGGGGGACGGGGGCTCAAGAGACCCAGTACTTC. Protein product: CASSRGTGAQETQYF.